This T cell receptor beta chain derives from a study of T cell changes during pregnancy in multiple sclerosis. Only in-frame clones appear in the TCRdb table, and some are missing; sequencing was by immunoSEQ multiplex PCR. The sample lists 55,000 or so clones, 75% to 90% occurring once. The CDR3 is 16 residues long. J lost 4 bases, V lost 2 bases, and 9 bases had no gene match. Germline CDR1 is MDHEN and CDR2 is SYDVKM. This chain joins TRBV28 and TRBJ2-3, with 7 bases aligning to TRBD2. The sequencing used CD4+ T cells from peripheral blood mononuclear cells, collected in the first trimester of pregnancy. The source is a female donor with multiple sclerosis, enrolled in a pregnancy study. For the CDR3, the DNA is TGTGCCAGCAGTTTAATGGCGGGAGATGAAGCAGATACGCAGTATTTT. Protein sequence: CASSLMAGDEADTQYF.